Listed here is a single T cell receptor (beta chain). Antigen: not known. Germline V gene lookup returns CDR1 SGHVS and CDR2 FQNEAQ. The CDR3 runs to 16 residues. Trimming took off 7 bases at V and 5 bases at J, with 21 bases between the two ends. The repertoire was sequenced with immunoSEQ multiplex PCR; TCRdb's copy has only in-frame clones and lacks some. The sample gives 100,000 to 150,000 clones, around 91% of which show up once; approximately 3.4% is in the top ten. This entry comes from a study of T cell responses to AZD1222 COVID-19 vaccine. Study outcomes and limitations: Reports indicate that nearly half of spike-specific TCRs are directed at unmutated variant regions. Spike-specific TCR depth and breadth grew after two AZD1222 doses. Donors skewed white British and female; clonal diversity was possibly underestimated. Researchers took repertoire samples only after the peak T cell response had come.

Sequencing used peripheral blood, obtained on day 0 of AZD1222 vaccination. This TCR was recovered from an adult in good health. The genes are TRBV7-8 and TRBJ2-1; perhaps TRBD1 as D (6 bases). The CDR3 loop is CASTLRGWGDNNEQFF. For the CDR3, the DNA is TGTGCCAGCACCTTGAGGGGGTGGGGAGACAACAATGAGCAGTTCTTC.